Listed below are T cell receptor beta chains from one sample, sequenced in a study of T cells in Graves' hyperthyroidism and ophthalmopathy. TCRdb itself ran the multiplex PCR reads through MiXCR, one entry per CDR3 protein. There are approximately 370,000 distinct CDR3 sequences in the sample; more than 12% occur only once, and approximately 29% lies in the top ten. The source material was blood. The receptors here all came from a woman in her twenties or thirties with Graves' hyperthyroidism. The CDR3 runs from the conserved cysteine through the conserved F or W. The D gene is left open where the match is weak. A clone size is listed for some rows: how often the clone was seen (once, few, many), or a class if it is expanded.

>TRBV2|TRBD1|many|TRBJ2-7
CASSGQGVAEQYF
TGTGCCAGCAGTGGCCAGGGGGTAGCCGAGCAGTACTTC
>TRBV7-2|.|many|TRBJ2-7
CASLPYMGYEQYF
TGTGCCAGCCTCCCCTATATGGGCTACGAGCAGTACTTC
>TRBV27|.|many|TRBJ2-7
CASSPKWTAAYEQYF
TGTGCCAGCAGTCCCAAATGGACAGCCGCCTACGAGCAGTACTTC
>TRBV29-1|.|many|TRBJ2-7
CSVEEVGEQYF
TGCAGCGTTGAAGAGGTAGGCGAGCAGTACTTC
>TRBV10-3|TRBD1|.|TRBJ2-1
CAISDPWTGGRNEQFF
TGTGCCATCAGTGACCCCTGGACAGGGGGCCGTAATGAGCAGTTCTTC
>TRBV6-5|.|many|TRBJ2-7
CASSYAKLGGYEQYF
TGTGCCAGCAGTTACGCGAAGCTCGGCGGCTACGAGCAGTACTTC
>TRBV4-1|TRBD2|few|TRBJ2-5
CASSRNSGRVETQYF
TGCGCCAGCAGCCGAAATAGCGGGAGGGTAGAGACCCAGTACTTC
>TRBV3-1|.|many|TRBJ1-1
CASSQGRMNTEAFF
TGTGCCAGCAGCCAAGGGAGAATGAACACTGAAGCTTTCTTT
>TRBV3-1|.|many|TRBJ2-1
CASSPGGEVDEQFF
TGTGCCAGCAGCCCCGGGGGCGAGGTCGATGAGCAGTTCTTC
>TRBV11-3|.|.|TRBJ1-3
CASSPSGSGNTIYF
TGTGCCAGCAGCCCGTCGGGCTCTGGAAACACCATATATTTT
>TRBV5-1|.|.|TRBJ2-5
CASSPGGRGEEAQYF
TGCGCCAGCAGCCCCGGGGGCCGCGGAGAAGAGGCCCAGTACTTC
>TRBV27|TRBD2|many|TRBJ2-7
CASCSGPTYEQYF
TGTGCCAGCTGTAGCGGGCCGACCTACGAGCAGTACTTC
>TRBV19|TRBD2|few|TRBJ2-1
CATTWGGTSGLPGNEQFF
TGTGCCACCACTTGGGGGGGGACTAGCGGGCTACCAGGCAATGAGCAGTTCTTC
>TRBV11-2|TRBD2|many|TRBJ2-5
CASSSSAGGETQYF
TGTGCCAGCAGCTCCTCAGCGGGAGGGGAGACCCAGTACTTC
>TRBV7-9|.|few|TRBJ2-5
CASSPIDTQETQYF
TGTGCCAGCAGCCCGATTGACACCCAAGAGACCCAGTACTTC
>TRBV29-1|.|few|TRBJ2-1
CSVVRSSYNEQFF
TGCAGCGTCGTTCGATCCTCCTACAATGAGCAGTTCTTC
>TRBV20-1|.|.|TRBJ2-3
CSASLADTQYF
TGCAGTGCTAGTTTGGCAGATACGCAGTATTTT
>TRBV19|.|few|TRBJ2-5
CASSLGLWGEETQYF
TGTGCCAGTAGTCTGGGTTTGTGGGGAGAAGAGACCCAGTACTTC
>TRBV6-1|.|.|TRBJ2-2
CASSARPPGELFF
TGTGCCAGCAGTGCCCGCCCGCCCGGGGAGCTGTTTTTT
>TRBV5-5|.|few|TRBJ1-1
CASSMGGTLNTEAFF
TGTGCCAGCAGCATGGGCGGGACATTGAACACTGAAGCTTTCTTT
>TRBV20-1|TRBD1|many|TRBJ2-5
CSAYRTGDKTQYF
TGCAGTGCTTATAGGACAGGGGATAAGACCCAGTACTTC
>TRBV28|.|many|TRBJ2-1
CASIPLGEAYNEQFF
TGTGCCAGCATCCCTCTGGGCGAGGCCTACAATGAGCAGTTCTTC
>TRBV18|TRBD2|few|TRBJ2-5
CASSPRKKTSGTQETQYF
TGTGCCAGCTCACCACGAAAAAAGACTAGCGGTACTCAAGAGACCCAGTACTTC
>TRBV28|TRBD2|many|TRBJ2-7
CASSVSGKSSYEQYF
TGTGCCAGCAGTGTTAGCGGGAAATCCTCCTACGAGCAGTACTTC
>TRBV14|.|.|TRBJ2-5
CASSQVGGPRGTQYF
TGTGCCAGCAGCCAAGTTGGCGGTCCTCGGGGGACCCAGTACTTC
>TRBV18|.|many|TRBJ1-1
CASSPERFTEAFF
TGTGCCAGCTCACCTGAGAGGTTCACTGAAGCTTTCTTT
>TRBV24-1|TRBD2|few|TRBJ2-1
CATSDGLASLYNEQFF
TGTGCCACCAGTGATGGACTAGCTTCACTCTACAATGAGCAGTTCTTC